This T cell receptor beta chain came from a study of CD8+CD57+ T cells in acquired aplastic anemia (dated by TCRdb to the late 2010s). Looking at the study overall: A mean of approximately 3 ug of DNA, ranging from roughly 0.19 to 27.4 ug, was extracted from sorted CD4+ and CD8+ cells. Here is what the overall study found, with its caveats: CD8+ Simpson's diversity did not differ significantly between patients and healthy controls (P=0.060). Roughly 30 CD8+ CDR3 sequences were shared between patients and controls but appeared highly expressed in patients and within their immunodominant clones.

Concerning this clonotype: Which antigen it targets is not known. No qualities accompany the bases; no much larger clone lies one base away.

TCR beta VDJ combination and CDR3 sequence profiling used genomic DNA as the template. TCR repertoire sequencing was run on an Illumina HiSeq 2000. As for the authors' bioinformatics: Repertoire assessment relied on Simpson's diversity index, CDR3 size and DJ length profiles, and TRBV/TRBJ rearrangement plots. The most abundant DNA sequence in the deep sequencing data was taken as the immunodominant clone. CDR3 amino acid sequences were screened for sharing across subjects and were compared with published repertoires and the VDJdb database. TCRdb reprocessing: public reads trimmed at Q25 with fastp, clones called with MiXCR, in-frame beta chains kept. One record per CDR3 amino acid sequence lists the most common genes and DNA. TCRdb, rather than the study authors, made the V and J calls. This sample lists 300,000 or so distinct CDR3 sequences; 50% to 70% were detected once. The ten most abundant clones make up roughly 8% of the sample.

TCR repertoires of sorted CD4+ and CD8+ blood T cells from severe aplastic anemia patients and healthy subjects were deep-sequenced in the study. Ficoll-Paque density gradient centrifugation was used to isolate peripheral blood mononuclear cells. CD4+ and CD8+ T cells were sorted by FACS or magnetic beads before DNA extraction. The sample taken for sequencing was sorted CD4+, CD8+, or CD8+CD57+ T cells (not recorded which) from PBMCs. This TCR came from a human donor with severe aplastic anemia or a healthy control (not recorded which).

The DNA reads TGTGCCAGCAGTGAAACACAGACCGTCGGAAACACCATATATTTT. Its product reads: CASSETQTVGNTIYF. This chain is built from TRBV2 and TRBJ1-3, with no confidently assigned D gene. V drops 2 bases and J drops 4 bases, leaving 12 bases in between. From its cysteine to its phenylalanine, the CDR3 spans 15 amino acids. Here the CDR3 DNA is all that survives: 45 bases in frame from base 1. From the germline V gene, CDR1 is SNHLY and CDR2 is FYNNEI.